The rows below give T cell receptor beta chains drawn from one sample of a study of shared clonotypes between healthy human individuals. The method was immunoSEQ multiplex PCR; TCRdb's version includes in-frame clones alone and lacks a portion of them. The sample carries about 2.4 million clones, 80% to 95% recorded once. Sequencing used naive CD4+ T cells from PBMCs. These TCRs come from a man aged 18-30 years in good health. Some clones in this sample may be carry-over from other donors' samples. Each CDR3 is given with its conserved first and last residue. Fields, in order: D gene, J gene, clone size, V gene, CDR3 protein, CDR3 DNA. A D gene is named only where the DNA matches it firmly. Not all rows give a size; the values are once, few, many and, for expanded clones, a class.

D: TRBD1
J: TRBJ1-4
size: NA
V: TRBV6-5
CDR3: CASSVPGQPLVF
DNA: TGTGCCAGCAGTGTCCCGGGACAGCCTCTGGTTTTT

D: NA
J: TRBJ1-5
size: NA
V: TRBV2
CDR3: CASSDQGPRSNQPQHF
DNA: TGTGCCAGCAGTGACCAGGGTCCGAGAAGCAATCAGCCCCAGCATTTT

D: NA
J: TRBJ2-7
size: NA
V: TRBV27
CDR3: CASKAWGLYYEQYF
DNA: TGTGCCAGCAAAGCTTGGGGACTTTATTACGAGCAGTACTTC

D: TRBD1
J: TRBJ1-4
size: once
V: TRBV5-1
CDR3: CASSFGTGGEKLFF
DNA: TGCGCCAGCAGCTTTGGGACAGGGGGCGAAAAACTGTTTTTT

D: TRBD1
J: TRBJ1-2
size: once
V: TRBV28
CDR3: CASLRDRNYGYTF
DNA: TGTGCCAGCCTCCGGGACAGAAACTATGGCTACACCTTC

D: NA
J: TRBJ2-1
size: NA
V: TRBV7-3
CDR3: CASSQEPPTVYNEQFF
DNA: TGTGCCAGCAGCCAAGAACCACCTACTGTCTACAATGAGCAGTTCTTC

D: NA
J: TRBJ1-3
size: NA
V: TRBV30
CDR3: CAWRGSGNTIYF
DNA: TGTGCCTGGAGGGGCTCTGGAAACACCATATATTTT

D: TRBD1
J: TRBJ1-2
size: NA
V: TRBV28
CDR3: CASSSGLSTGFYGYTF
DNA: TGTGCCAGCAGTTCCGGATTGTCGACAGGGTTCTATGGCTACACCTTC

D: NA
J: TRBJ1-2
size: NA
V: TRBV7-2
CDR3: CASSPGTAYYGYTF
DNA: TGTGCCAGCAGCCCCGGAACAGCCTACTATGGCTACACCTTC

D: TRBD2
J: TRBJ2-1
size: NA
V: TRBV5-1
CDR3: CASSLGLAYYNEQFF
DNA: TGCGCCAGCAGCTTGGGACTAGCGTATTACAATGAGCAGTTCTTC

D: NA
J: TRBJ1-1
size: NA
V: TRBV5-1
CDR3: CASSRGERPWLLGTEAFF
DNA: TGCGCCAGCAGCCGGGGCGAACGACCATGGCTCCTTGGAACTGAAGCTTTCTTT

D: TRBD1
J: TRBJ1-2
size: NA
V: TRBV30
CDR3: CAWTRGGLTGVYGYTF
DNA: TGTGCCTGGACCCGTGGAGGGTTGACAGGGGTTTATGGCTACACCTTC

D: NA
J: TRBJ1-5
size: once
V: TRBV25-1
CDR3: CASSGDDQPQHF
DNA: TGTGCCAGCAGTGGGGACGATCAGCCCCAGCATTTT

D: NA
J: TRBJ2-1
size: once
V: TRBV5-4
CDR3: CASSLGGRAANEQFF
DNA: TGTGCCAGCAGCTTGGGAGGGAGAGCGGCCAATGAGCAGTTCTTC

D: NA
J: TRBJ1-1
size: NA
V: TRBV2
CDR3: CASNWDTNTEAFF
DNA: TGTGCCAGCAACTGGGACACGAACACTGAAGCTTTCTTT

D: NA
J: TRBJ2-3
size: NA
V: TRBV18
CDR3: CASSPGSTDTQYF
DNA: TGTGCCAGCTCCCCGGGGAGCACAGATACGCAGTATTTT

D: NA
J: TRBJ1-6
size: once
V: TRBV6-6
CDR3: CASSYGARDSPLHF
DNA: TGTGCCAGCAGTTATGGGGCAAGGGATTCACCCCTCCACTTT

D: TRBD2
J: TRBJ2-3
size: NA
V: TRBV28
CDR3: CASTSGGEGTDTQYF
DNA: TGTGCCAGCACTTCGGGAGGAGAAGGTACAGATACGCAGTATTTT

D: TRBD1
J: TRBJ1-1
size: NA
V: TRBV19
CDR3: CASTPDRGAEAFF
DNA: TGTGCCAGTACCCCGGACAGGGGGGCTGAAGCTTTCTTT

D: TRBD1
J: TRBJ1-3
size: NA
V: TRBV19
CDR3: CASSLNRGSSGNTIYF
DNA: TGTGCCAGTAGTCTTAACAGGGGGAGCTCTGGAAACACCATATATTTT

D: NA
J: TRBJ1-1
size: NA
V: TRBV5-1
CDR3: CASSWGAAGGTEAFF
DNA: TGCGCCAGCAGCTGGGGGGCGGCCGGTGGCACTGAAGCTTTCTTT

D: TRBD1
J: TRBJ2-5
size: NA
V: TRBV30
CDR3: CAWTRQGAGETQYF
DNA: TGTGCCTGGACTCGACAGGGGGCAGGGGAGACCCAGTACTTC

D: NA
J: TRBJ2-5
size: NA
V: TRBV7-9
CDR3: CASTPNAGRRETQYF
DNA: TGTGCCAGCACCCCGAACGCAGGGCGGAGGGAGACCCAGTACTTC

D: NA
J: TRBJ1-1
size: NA
V: TRBV7-9
CDR3: CASSLRGNTEAFF
DNA: TGTGCCAGCTCTTTAAGGGGAAACACTGAAGCTTTCTTT

D: TRBD2
J: TRBJ2-7
size: NA
V: TRBV29-1
CDR3: CSAGLAGREQYF
DNA: TGCAGCGCTGGACTAGCGGGACGGGAGCAGTACTTC

D: TRBD2
J: TRBJ2-7
size: NA
V: TRBV4-1
CDR3: CASSQPSGRASEQYF
DNA: TGCGCCAGCAGCCAACCGAGCGGGAGGGCATCAGAGCAGTACTTC

D: TRBD2
J: TRBJ2-1
size: NA
V: TRBV2
CDR3: CASTKSSGRGNEQFF
DNA: TGTGCCAGCACCAAGTCTAGCGGGAGGGGCAATGAGCAGTTCTTC

D: TRBD2
J: TRBJ2-1
size: once
V: TRBV11-3
CDR3: CASSPSGSSYNEQFF
DNA: TGTGCCAGCAGCCCTAGCGGGAGTTCCTACAATGAGCAGTTCTTC

D: NA
J: TRBJ2-1
size: once
V: TRBV5-1
CDR3: CASSLGDSGNNEQFF
DNA: TGCGCCAGCAGCTTGGGGGACTCAGGCAACAATGAGCAGTTCTTC

D: TRBD1
J: TRBJ2-1
size: NA
V: TRBV4-3
CDR3: CASSQEGGLTYFF
DNA: TGCGCCAGCAGCCAAGAAGGGGGCCTGACTTACTTCTTC

D: NA
J: TRBJ2-2
size: NA
V: TRBV18
CDR3: CASSPQSTGELFF
DNA: TGTGCCAGCTCACCTCAAAGCACCGGGGAGCTGTTTTTT

D: TRBD1
J: TRBJ2-1
size: NA
V: TRBV5-6
CDR3: CASSRYDRGIYNEQFF
DNA: TGTGCCAGCAGCCGATACGACAGGGGTATTTACAATGAGCAGTTCTTC

D: NA
J: TRBJ2-1
size: NA
V: TRBV6-1
CDR3: CASSEYRQGSSNEQFF
DNA: TGTGCCAGCAGTGAATATAGGCAGGGTTCCTCCAATGAGCAGTTCTTC

D: NA
J: TRBJ1-3
size: NA
V: TRBV6-5
CDR3: CASSYRGYPGNTIYF
DNA: TGTGCCAGCAGTTACAGGGGTTACCCTGGAAACACCATATATTTT

D: NA
J: TRBJ2-4
size: NA
V: TRBV7-9
CDR3: CASSLMGLTQPIQYF
DNA: TGTGCCAGCAGCTTAATGGGACTCACCCAACCGATTCAGTACTTC

D: TRBD2
J: TRBJ2-7
size: NA
V: TRBV2
CDR3: CASSGRLAGGSYEQYF
DNA: TGTGCCAGCAGTGGACGACTAGCGGGAGGATCCTACGAGCAGTACTTC

D: NA
J: TRBJ2-3
size: NA
V: TRBV19
CDR3: CASSISGTGPGGLTDTQYF
DNA: TGTGCCAGTAGTATATCCGGGACGGGCCCTGGGGGTCTCACAGATACGCAGTATTTT

D: TRBD1
J: TRBJ2-7
size: NA
V: TRBV5-6
CDR3: CASSSAGTGVAEQYF
DNA: TGTGCCAGCAGCTCAGCCGGGACAGGGGTGGCCGAGCAGTACTTC

D: TRBD2
J: TRBJ2-3
size: NA
V: TRBV14
CDR3: CASSLGLAPNTQYF
DNA: TGTGCCAGCAGCCTCGGACTAGCGCCGAATACGCAGTATTTT

D: TRBD2
J: TRBJ2-7
size: NA
V: TRBV5-1
CDR3: CASSSLKPGLAGEQGYEQYF
DNA: TGCGCCAGCAGCTCTTTAAAGCCGGGACTAGCGGGGGAGCAAGGGTACGAGCAGTACTTC